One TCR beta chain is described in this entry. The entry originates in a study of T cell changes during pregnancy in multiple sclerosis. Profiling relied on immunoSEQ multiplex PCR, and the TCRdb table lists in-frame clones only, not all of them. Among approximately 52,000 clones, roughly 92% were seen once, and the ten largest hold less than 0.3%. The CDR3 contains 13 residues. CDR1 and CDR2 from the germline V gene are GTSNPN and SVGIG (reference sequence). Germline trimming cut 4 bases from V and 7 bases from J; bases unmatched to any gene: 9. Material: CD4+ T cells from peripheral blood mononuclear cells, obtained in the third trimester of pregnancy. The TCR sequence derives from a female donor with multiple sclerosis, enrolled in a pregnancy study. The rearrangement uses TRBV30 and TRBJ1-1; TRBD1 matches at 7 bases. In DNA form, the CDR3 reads TGTGCCTGGAAAAGGGGGCGTTTTGGTGAAGCTTTCTTT. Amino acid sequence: CAWKRGRFGEAFF.